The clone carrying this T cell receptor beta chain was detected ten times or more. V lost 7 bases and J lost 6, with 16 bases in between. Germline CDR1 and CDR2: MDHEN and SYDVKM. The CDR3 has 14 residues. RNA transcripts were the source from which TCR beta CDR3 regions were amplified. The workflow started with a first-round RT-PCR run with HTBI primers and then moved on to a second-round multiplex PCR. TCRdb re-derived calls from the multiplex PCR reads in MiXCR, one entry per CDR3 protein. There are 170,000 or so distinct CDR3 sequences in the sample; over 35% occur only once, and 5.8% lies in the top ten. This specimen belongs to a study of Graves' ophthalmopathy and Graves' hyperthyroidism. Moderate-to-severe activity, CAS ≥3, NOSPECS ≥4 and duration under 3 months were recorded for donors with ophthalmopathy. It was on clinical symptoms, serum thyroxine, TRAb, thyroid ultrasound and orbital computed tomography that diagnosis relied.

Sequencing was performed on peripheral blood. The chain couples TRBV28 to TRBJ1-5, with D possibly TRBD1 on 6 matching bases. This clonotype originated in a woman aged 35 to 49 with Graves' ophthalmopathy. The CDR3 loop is CASTTGQVTQPQHF. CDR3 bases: TGTGCCAGCACTACGGGACAAGTAACTCAGCCCCAGCATTTT.